This T cell receptor (beta chain) originates from a study of blood T cells in healthy people across ages. Study observations and caveats: Compared with aged donors, long-lived donors showed fewer expanded clones, suggesting selection.

V shed 7 bases and J shed 4 bases, with 16 bases lying between them. This CDR3 comprises 14 residues. Alongside a J-beta primer mix, a sample-barcoded 5' primer served in a second PCR lasting about 7 to 11 cycles. Every sample gave at least 3 million paired-end reads containing CDR3. TCRdb redid the calling of the 5' RACE reads with MiXCR, one entry per CDR3 protein. Found here are under 800,000 distinct CDR3 sequences, roughly 45% of them singletons; the top ten hold 20% to 25%. About this clonotype itself: No antigen is known for it.

This receptor was taken from a woman aged 60-75 years in good health. Material for sequencing was blood. The rearrangement links TRBV12-3 or TRBV12-4 to TRBJ1-2; possible D gene TRBD1, 6 bases. This CDR3 reads CASKQGRGVYGYTF. DNA for the CDR3: TGTGCCAGCAAACAGGGCCGTGGGGTCTATGGCTACACCTTC.